The clone carrying this T cell receptor beta chain was seen only a few times. Its antigen remains unidentified. Primers: 60 Vbeta forward and 13 Jbeta reverse. The protocol was immunoSEQ multiplex PCR, while the TCRdb copy is restricted to in-frame clones and leaves out a portion. The sample includes approximately 140,000 clones, 65% to 80% of them seen just once. The CDR3 covers 14 residues. The V end lost 6 bases, the J end lost 5 bases, and 14 bases lay between the germline ends. From germline, CDR1 is MNHEY and CDR2 SMNVEV (reference sequence). The data were taken from a study of cytomegalovirus exposure and HLA in healthy donors. Overall study results and limits: Several V segments, TRBV6-2 and TRBV6-3 among them, could not be told apart and were dropped. In a later analysis, a genetic analysis reported fewer productive-TCR N-insertions in an Asian-associated ancestry cluster than the cohort average. Across HLA loci, a later analysis found differing TCR association rates, with DRB1 most and HLA-C fewest. V- and J-gene trimming of TCR beta was linked (in a later analysis) to a missense DCLRE1C variant.

This clonotype was obtained from a woman aged 50 to 60 in good health and CMV-seropositive. The specimen was PBMCs. V and J are TRBV27 and TRBJ1-5, with D perhaps matching TRBD1 (5 bases). CDR3 amino acids: CASSPIFRDQPQHF. CDR3 sequence (DNA): TGTGCCAGCAGCCCTATATTCAGGGATCAGCCCCAGCATTTT.